The clone carrying this TCR beta chain was detected many times. Its antigen is not known. Primed by a sample-barcoded 5' primer and a J-beta primer mix, a second PCR proceeded for about 6 to 11 cycles. TCRdb ran MiXCR on the 5' RACE reads and lists one entry per CDR3 protein. The sample consists of about 1.7 million distinct CDR3 sequences, over 25% of them appearing once. This specimen belongs to a study of blood T cells in healthy people across ages. Notes on the study in general: For the donors, CMV status was unknown and possibly confounded expanded clonotype changes. Relative to aged donors, long-lived donors carried more naive CD4+ cells and displayed higher diversity. Per million T cells, TCR beta diversity dropped roughly linearly as age increased.

Trimming removed 5 bases at V and 2 bases at J, with 9 bases between. Germline-derived CDR1 and CDR2 are SGHAT and FQNNGV. The CDR3 is made up of 13 amino acids. The sequencing sample was made of blood. The chain joins TRBV11-2 to TRBJ2-5; the D is unclear. The TCR comes from a woman between 25 and 40 years old in good health. The CDR3 loop is CASSPRSQETQYF. The CDR3 DNA follows: TGTGCCAGCAGCCCCAGGTCACAAGAGACCCAGTACTTC.